This paragraph covers one T cell receptor beta chain sequence. Its antigen is unidentified. The data belong to a study of T cell responses to AZD1222 COVID-19 vaccine. Study-level points and caveats: The reported proportion of spike-specific TCRs targeting unmutated variant regions was nearly half. CD4 TCRs covered the whole spike, strongest at regions 160-218 and 743-854. Repertoires were collected only later (after the peak T cell response had occurred).

Using immunoSEQ multiplex PCR, the repertoire was profiled, and TCRdb retains in-frame clones only, with some absent. The table records some 150,000 clones, approximately 90% of them present only once. From germline, CDR1 is LGHDT and CDR2 YNNKEL (reference sequence). The CDR3 consists of 17 residues. V gave up 4 bases and J gave up 4 bases, with 22 bases separating them. V gene TRBV3-1 (or the pseudogene TRBV3-2) combines with J gene TRBJ1-2; possible D gene TRBD1, 5 bases. The TCR sequence derives from an adult in good health. The sample here was peripheral blood, taken on day 0 of AZD1222 vaccination. As DNA, the CDR3 is TGTGCCAGCAGCCCCCAACCATACAGGTTTGGGTCCTATGGCTACACCTTC. It translates to CASSPQPYRFGSYGYTF.